This TCR beta chain derives from a study of blood T cell repertoires in COVID-19. Whole-study context: Samples representing acute and convalescent COVID-19 were sourced from the United States, Italy and Spain. The cDNA or gDNA used as material had been derived from T cells, B-cell-depleted T cells, or PBMCs.

In the source study's methods: Estimates of nucleated cell counts were drawn from the amplification of reference gene primers. Produced via immunoSEQ multiplex PCR; TCRdb's table is partial and in-frame only. From that table come the V and J calls and clone size; the DNA was used to work out D and trimming. The sample lists fewer than 150,000 clones, more than 75% occurring once. The CDR3 length is 15 residues. CDR1 SNHLY and CDR2 FYNNEI come from the germline V gene. Trimming removed 4 bases from V and 5 bases from J; junction bases left unmatched: 8. The chain uses TRBV2 and TRBJ1-5; 7 bases align to TRBD1. The clonotype comes from a woman aged 45-65 years who had recovered from COVID-19. The sequencing sample was made of peripheral blood. The CDR3 sequence is CASSVMQGGYQPQHF. The CDR3 bases are TGTGCCAGCAGTGTGATGCAGGGGGGTTATCAGCCCCAGCATTTT.